One sample yielded the 10 T cell receptor beta chains listed below, sequenced in a study of cytomegalovirus exposure and HLA in healthy donors. The PCR was carried out with 60 Vbeta primers and 13 Jbeta primers. Profiling relied on immunoSEQ multiplex PCR, and the TCRdb table lists in-frame clones only, not all of them. The sample shows 150,000 to 200,000 clones, about four fifths of them seen only once. Sequencing was performed on PBMCs. The receptor set was obtained from a man between 45 and 60 years old in good health and CMV-seropositive.

This clone appeared once. The J gene is TRBJ2-3, the V gene TRBV5-6; 8 nucleotides align to TRBD2. With 5 bases clipped from V and 7 bases from J, the junction kept 15 bases outside the gene matches. The CDR3 is made up of 16 amino acids. The V gene's germline CDR1 is SGHDT and CDR2 YYEEEE. As DNA, the CDR3 is TGTGCCAGCAGAGAACCGGGACTAGGGATGACAAATACGCAGTATTTT. It translates to CASREPGLGMTNTQYF.

The rearrangement uses TRBV5-4 and TRBJ2-3; TRBD2 agrees at 7 bases. Germline CDR1 reads SGHNT; CDR2 reads YYREEE (reference sequence). This CDR3 has 11 residues. With 10 bases clipped from V and 3 bases from J, the junction kept 2 bases outside the gene matches. Here the CDR3 reads CAWRGTDTQYF. CDR3 nucleotides: TGTGCCTGGCGGGGGACAGATACGCAGTATTTT.

Notes on this clone: In the same sample, other DNA sequences code for this CDR3. V usage is TRBV9 and J usage is TRBJ2-3, with no clear D. The V gene lost 0 bases and the J gene lost 4 bases, with 3 bases spanning the gap. Germline-derived CDR1 and CDR2 are SGDLS and YYNGEE. This CDR3 comprises 12 residues. In DNA, the CDR3 is TGTGCCAGCAGCGTAGCATCAGATACGCAGTATTTT. This gives the protein CASSVASDTQYF.

The V and J genes are TRBV10-3 and TRBJ2-7; the D gene is possibly TRBD1 (6 bases). CDR1 is ENHRY, CDR2 SYGVKD, per germline. The CDR3 consists of 11 residues. The V gene lost 6 bases and the J gene lost 3 bases, with 6 bases spanning the gap. The CDR3: CAIRDSYEQYF. CDR3 in DNA: TGTGCCATCAGGGACAGCTACGAGCAGTACTTC.

This clone was seen a handful of times. The V call is TRBV5-6, the J call TRBJ1-3, with D possibly TRBD1 on 6 matching bases. The V gene lost 1 base and the J gene lost 0 bases, with 11 bases spanning the gap. CDR1 is SGHDT and CDR2 is YYEEEE in the germline V gene. The CDR3 has 16 amino acids. CDR3 residues: CASSLFGQFSGNTIYF. In DNA form, the CDR3 reads TGTGCCAGCAGCTTGTTCGGACAGTTCTCTGGAAACACCATATATTTT.

This rearrangement joins TRBV30 to TRBJ1-4, with no clear D. V lost 4 bases to trimming and J lost 6 bases, with 6 bases between them. Germline V gene sequence: CDR1 GTSNPN, CDR2 SVGIG (reference sequence). The CDR3 spans 11 residues. The CDR3 DNA is TGTGCCTGGACCTTCGATGAAAAACTGTTTTTT. This codes for CAWTFDEKLFF.

This chain joins TRBV29-1 and TRBJ2-1, with 9 bases identical to TRBD2. Germline V gives CDR1 SQVTM, CDR2 ANQGSEA. V lost 3 bases to trimming and J lost 6 bases; unmatched junction nucleotides: 3. The CDR3 totals 13 residues. The CDR3 nucleotides read TGCAGCGTTGATGGCGGGGGGGCCAATGAGCAGTTCTTC. Translating it yields CSVDGGGANEQFF.

This chain links TRBV5-4 with TRBJ2-1; 12 bases line up with TRBD2. V dropped 3 bases and J dropped 13; count of bases not matched to a gene: 5. CDR3 size: 13 residues. Per germline, CDR1 SGHNT and CDR2 YYREEE (reference sequence). The CDR3 protein is CASSSSGRAEQFF. The CDR3, as DNA: TGTGCCAGCAGCTCTAGCGGGAGGGCGGAACAGTTCTTC.

This chain links TRBV18 with TRBJ1-4; 8 nucleotides align to TRBD1. This CDR3 has 13 amino acids. J lost 5 bases, V lost 8 bases, and 4 bases had no gene match. The germline CDR1 and CDR2 sequences are KGHSH and LQKENI. As DNA, the CDR3 is TGTGCCAGCACGACAGGGGAAAATGAAAAACTGTTTTTT. Protein: CASTTGENEKLFF.

This chain joins TRBV6-6 and TRBJ2-1; 7 nucleotides line up with TRBD1. With 6 bases clipped from V and 3 bases from J, the junction kept 11 bases outside the gene matches. Per the germline V gene, CDR1 is MNHNY and CDR2 is SVGAGI (reference sequence). CDR3 length: 16 residues. The CDR3 protein is CASRDRQGRYYNEQFF. Written as DNA, the CDR3 is TGTGCCAGCAGAGACCGACAGGGTCGTTACTACAATGAGCAGTTCTTC.